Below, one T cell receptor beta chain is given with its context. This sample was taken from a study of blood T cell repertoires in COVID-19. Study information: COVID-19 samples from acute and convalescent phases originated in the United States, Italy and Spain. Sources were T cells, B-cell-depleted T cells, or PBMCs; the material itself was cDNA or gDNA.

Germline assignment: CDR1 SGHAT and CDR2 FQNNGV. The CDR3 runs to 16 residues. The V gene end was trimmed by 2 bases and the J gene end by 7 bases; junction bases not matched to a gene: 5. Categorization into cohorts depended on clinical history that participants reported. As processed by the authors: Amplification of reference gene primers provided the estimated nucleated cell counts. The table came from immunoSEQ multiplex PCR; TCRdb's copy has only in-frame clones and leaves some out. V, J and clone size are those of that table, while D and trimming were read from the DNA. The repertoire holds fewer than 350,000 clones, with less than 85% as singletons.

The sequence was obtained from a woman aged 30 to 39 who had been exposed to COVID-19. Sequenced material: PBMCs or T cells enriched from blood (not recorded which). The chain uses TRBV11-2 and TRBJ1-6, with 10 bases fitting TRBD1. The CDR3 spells CASSLMTGGRNSPLHF. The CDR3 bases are TGTGCCAGCAGCTTAATGACAGGGGGCCGGAATTCACCCCTCCACTTT.